This TCR beta chain stems from a study of OX40 agonist ivuxolimab in advanced cancers. Overall study: Partial responses, seen in three patients, involved one hepatocellular carcinoma and two cutaneous melanomas.

This table comes from immunoSEQ multiplex PCR, and its TCRdb copy is limited to in-frame clones, with some not included. The table lists some 60,000 clones, about nine tenths of them singletons. This CDR3 is 11 amino acids long. The germline V and J ends were trimmed by 6 bases and 5 bases, with 11 bases remaining between them. The V gene's germline CDR1 is SQVTM and CDR2 ANQGSEA. The chain joins TRBV29-1 to TRBJ2-7; D remains unclear. Sample: CD4+ or CD8+ T cells sorted from blood, taken in a trial of the OX40 agonist ivuxolimab. This TCR was recovered from an adult with an advanced solid tumor such as melanoma, head and neck, liver or kidney cancer. CDR3 coding DNA: TGCAGCGTCCTTGATTCCGACGAGCAGTACTTC. Its protein product is CSVLDSDEQYF.